This T cell receptor (beta chain) was recorded in a study of ipilimumab plus nivolumab after autologous stem cell transplantation. V trimming: 2 bases; J trimming: 2 bases; junction bases outside the gene matches: 3. Per the germline V gene, CDR1 is KGHSH and CDR2 is LQKENI. The CDR3 covers 16 residues. This clone qualifies as medium-sized (0.01 to 0.1%). The table came from immunoSEQ multiplex PCR; TCRdb's copy has only in-frame clones and leaves some out. The table includes about 20,000 clones, under 75% detected once. Patients got 3 mg/kg IV nivolumab weeks 1, 4, 7, 10, then biweekly through week 26.

This clonotype was obtained from a male donor with diffuse large B-cell lymphoma. V and J are TRBV18 and TRBJ2-1, with 10 bases matching TRBD2. Here the sequenced sample was PBMCs, taken in a trial of ipilimumab plus nivolumab as post-transplant consolidation. CDR3 residues: CASSPRLAGTYNEQFF. The CDR3 nucleotides are TGTGCCAGCTCACCAAGACTAGCGGGTACCTACAATGAGCAGTTCTTC. The full variable domain, its missing parts supplied by reference TRBV18 and TRBJ2-1, is NAGVMQNPRHLVRRRGQEARLRCSPMKGHSHVYWYRQLPEEGLKFMVYLQKENIIDESGMPKERFSAEFPKEGPSILRIQQVVRGDSAAYFCASSPRLAGTYNEQFFGPGTRLTVL.